Sequencing of this T cell receptor (beta chain) was carried out in a study of T cells in Graves' hyperthyroidism and ophthalmopathy. Germline V CDR1 and CDR2: MNHEY, SVGEGT. This CDR3 has 15 amino acids. Trimming removed 2 bases at V and 8 bases at J, with 16 bases between. This clonotype was detected ten times or more. What was amplified from RNA transcripts were TCR beta CDR3 regions. Researchers ran a first-round RT-PCR on the TCR CDR3 using the HTBI primer set. In TCRdb, the multiplex PCR reads were re-called with MiXCR into one record per CDR3 protein. There are around 620,000 distinct CDR3 sequences in the sample; 11% to 15% occur only once, and more than 6% lies in the top ten.

The sequence derives from a young woman with Graves' ophthalmopathy. Input material: blood. The chain employs TRBV6-2 or TRBV6-3 and TRBJ2-1; TRBD1 or TRBD2 may be the D gene (5 bases each). The CDR3 region is CASSYVGTPDDEQFF. The DNA of the CDR3 is TGTGCCAGCAGTTACGTCGGGACCCCGGACGATGAGCAGTTCTTC.